Each of the 21 T cell receptor beta chains below was sequenced from the same sample in a study of cytotoxic CD8 clonotypes in ibrutinib-treated CLL. TCRdb's copy holds only in-frame clones and misses some; the assay was immunoSEQ multiplex PCR. Of over 140,000 clones listed, 80% were seen once; the top ten hold approximately 7.6%. The sequenced sample was PBMCs, obtained after 36 months of ibrutinib treatment. These receptors all stem from a human donor with chronic lymphocytic leukemia.

Here the CDR3 reads CSVLQGAERRYGYTF. Written as DNA, the CDR3 is TGCAGCGTCTTACAGGGGGCTGAACGTCGCTATGGCTACACCTTC. The chain joins TRBV29-1 to TRBJ1-2; TRBD1 aligns across 9 bases. V lost 6 bases and J lost 4; bases outside the gene matches: 12. From germline, CDR1 is SQVTM and CDR2 ANQGSEA. The CDR3 loop spans 15 amino acids. Full variable domain (missing parts from reference TRBV29-1 and TRBJ1-2): SAVISQKPSRDICQRGTSLTIQCQVDSQVTMMFWYRQQPGQSLTLIATANQGSEATYESGFVIDKFPISRPNLTFSTLTVSNMSPEDSSIYLCSVLQGAERRYGYTFGSGTRLTVV.

The genes are TRBV6-5 and TRBJ1-2; D not resolved. Germline assignment: CDR1 MNHEY and CDR2 SVGAGI. The CDR3 loop spans 12 amino acids. V was cut by 0 bases and J by 7 bases, with 6 bases left in between. CDR3 DNA: TGTGCCAGCAGTTACTCGAATAGTGGCTACACCTTC. Amino acid sequence: CASSYSNSGYTF.

V is TRBV6-6 and J is TRBJ2-3; 8 positions match TRBD2. The V and J ends lost 6 bases and 1 base, in that order; junction bases with no gene match: 6. Germline V CDR1 and CDR2: MNHNY, SVGAGI (reference sequence). This CDR3 spans 15 amino acids. CDR3 DNA: TGTGCCAGCAGGGGTTGGCGGGGGGGCACAGATACGCAGTATTTT. Encoded protein: CASRGWRGGTDTQYF.

This clone has just a few counts. The DNA of the CDR3 is TGTGCCAGCAGCTTAGGGACAGGGTATGGCTACACCTTC. Its translation is CASSLGTGYGYTF. The genes are TRBV7-6 and TRBJ1-2; 8 nucleotides agree with TRBD1. With V trimmed by 1 base and J by 5 bases, 0 bases remained unmatched. The CDR3 is made up of 13 amino acids. Germline V gene lookup returns CDR1 SGHVS and CDR2 FNYEAQ.

The chain joins TRBV7-9 to TRBJ1-2, with D possibly matching TRBD1 (5 bases). V shed 4 bases and J shed 5 bases, with 17 bases lying between them. There are 15 residues in the CDR3. CDR1 SEHNR and CDR2 FQNEAQ come from the germline V gene (reference sequence). The CDR3: CASSSGAGTLYGYTF. The CDR3 nucleotides are TGTGCCAGCAGCTCAGGAGCCGGGACTCTTTATGGCTACACCTTC.

V gene TRBV5-1 combines with J gene TRBJ2-3; a possible D gene is TRBD1 (5 bases). CDR3 size: 12 residues. V was pared by 4 bases and J by 5 bases, with 8 bases between. Per the germline V gene, CDR1 is SGHRS and CDR2 is YFSETQ. CDR3 residues: CASSARVDTQYF. DNA of the CDR3: TGCGCCAGCAGCGCCAGGGTAGATACGCAGTATTTT.

The chain links TRBV5-1 to TRBJ2-7; tentatively, D is TRBD1 or TRBD2 (5 bases each). Germline V CDR1 and CDR2: SGHRS, YFSETQ. The CDR3 is 14 amino acids. V dropped 4 bases and J dropped 1 base, with 12 bases sitting between them. The CDR3 coding sequence is TGCGCCAGCAGCGTAGGGACGGAGTCCTACGAGCAGTACTTC. This sequence encodes CASSVGTESYEQYF.

The CDR3 loop reads CASSFGLAGAPGGTDTQYF. As DNA, the CDR3 is TGTGCCAGCAGTTTCGGGCTAGCGGGGGCCCCGGGCGGCACAGATACGCAGTATTTT. The chain couples TRBV28 to TRBJ2-3; 10 bases agree with TRBD2. The V and J ends lost 3 bases and 1 base, in that order; junction bases with no gene match: 13. The CDR3 length is 19 residues. The germline gives CDR1 MDHEN, CDR2 SYDVKM.

This chain connects TRBV6-5 to TRBJ1-6; unclear D gene. The CDR3 consists of 16 residues. V was clipped by 2 bases and J by 1 base, with 9 bases between them. The germline V gene encodes CDR1 MNHEY and CDR2 SVGAGI. As DNA, the CDR3 is TGTGCCAGCAGTTACAGGGTAGGATCCTATAATTCACCCCTCCACTTT. Translated: CASSYRVGSYNSPLHF.

This chain links TRBV5-1 with TRBJ2-3; 7 bases agree with TRBD2. From germline, CDR1 is SGHRS and CDR2 YFSETQ. V lost 0 bases, J lost 0 bases, and 4 bases stayed unmatched. The CDR3 consists of 16 residues. The CDR3 is CASSLVSSGSTDTQYF. The CDR3 coding sequence is TGCGCCAGCAGCTTGGTCTCTAGCGGAAGCACAGATACGCAGTATTTT.

J is TRBJ2-1 and V is TRBV19; D gene ambiguous. The CDR3 extends over 15 amino acids. Germline-derived CDR1 and CDR2 are LNHDA and SQIVND (reference sequence). The ends were cut back, 3 bases at V and 2 bases at J, with 11 bases in the middle. The CDR3 here is CASSILSVPYNEQFF. DNA for the CDR3: TGTGCCAGTAGTATTCTTTCGGTCCCCTACAATGAGCAGTTCTTC.

This sequence joins TRBV7-9 and TRBJ1-1, with a possible D match to TRBD1 (5 bases). The CDR3 runs 15 residues. Trimming stripped 1 base from V and 4 bases from J, with 13 bases between. Germline lookup yields CDR1 SEHNR and CDR2 FQNEAQ (reference sequence). The DNA of the CDR3 is TGTGCCAGCAGCTTAGGTCCGGGGGTCGGCACTGAAGCTTTCTTT. It is translated as CASSLGPGVGTEAFF.

This rearrangement joins TRBV30 to TRBJ2-5; possibly TRBD1 or TRBD2 for D (5 bases each). The ends were cut back, 8 bases at V and 9 bases at J, with 19 bases in the middle. CDR3 size: 12 residues. Looked up from germline, CDR1 is GTSNPN and CDR2 is SVGIG (reference sequence). The CDR3 DNA is TGTGCCAACTCTCTAGGACCGGGGCCCCAGTACTTC. This codes for CANSLGPGPQYF.

J is TRBJ1-4 and V is TRBV29-1; 7 nucleotides agree with TRBD1. The V gene's germline CDR1 is SQVTM and CDR2 ANQGSEA. The V gene end was trimmed by 3 bases and the J gene end by 7 bases; junction bases not matched to a gene: 17. This CDR3 spans 17 amino acids. This chain's CDR3 is CSVEWPGQLEGCEKLFF. CDR3 nucleotides: TGCAGCGTTGAGTGGCCGGGACAGCTCGAGGGTTGTGAAAAACTGTTTTTT.

The chain is built from TRBV19 and TRBJ2-7; no clear D gene. The germline V gene has CDR1 LNHDA and CDR2 SQIVND (reference sequence). V was clipped by 4 bases and J by 5 bases, with 12 bases between them. There are 13 residues in the CDR3. CDR3 DNA: TGTGCCAGTAGTAAAAGTGGATGGGACGAGCAGTACTTC. This translates into CASSKSGWDEQYF.

This clone came up a few times. V usage is TRBV11-2 and J usage is TRBJ2-2; the D gene is possibly TRBD1 (6 bases). Germline V gene data show CDR1 as SGHAT and CDR2 as FQNNGV. The CDR3 totals 14 residues. Trimming removed 10 bases from V and 4 bases from J, with 16 bases in between. DNA of the CDR3: TGTGCCACCCTACAGGGCACGAGCACCGGGGAGCTGTTTTTT. It encodes CATLQGTSTGELFF.

The rearrangement joins TRBV28 to TRBJ1-2; TRBD1 matches 7 bases. The CDR3 has 13 residues. The germline gives CDR1 MDHEN, CDR2 SYDVKM. V was pared by 5 bases and J by 8 bases, with 8 bases of the junction left unmatched. The CDR3 nucleotides read TGTGCCAGCAGTCTGACAGGGACGATGGGCTACACCTTC. Its translation: CASSLTGTMGYTF.

This chain uses TRBV9 with TRBJ1-6; no clear D. The V gene's germline CDR1 is SGDLS and CDR2 YYNGEE. Trimming removed 4 bases at V and 7 bases at J, with 12 bases between. This CDR3 spans 14 amino acids. The CDR3 loop is CASSKGGRNSPLHF. Here the CDR3 DNA reads TGTGCCAGCAGCAAGGGAGGGAGGAATTCACCCCTCCACTTT.

The chain carries TRBV5-1 and TRBJ2-7; perhaps TRBD1 as D (5 bases). Trimming stripped 4 bases from V and 2 bases from J, with 13 bases between. Germline V CDR1 and CDR2: SGHRS, YFSETQ. The CDR3 contains 14 residues. Written as DNA, the CDR3 is TGCGCCAGCAGCCCGAACGACAGCCCCTACGAGCAGTACTTC. This translates into CASSPNDSPYEQYF.

This clone occurred a few times. The chain combines TRBV2 with TRBJ1-1; no definite D call. CDR1 is SNHLY and CDR2 is FYNNEI in the germline V gene. Trimming stripped 1 base from V and 1 base from J, with 10 bases between. The CDR3 loop spans 15 amino acids. CDR3 residues: CASSEERNRNTEAFF. The CDR3 coding sequence is TGTGCCAGCAGTGAAGAGAGAAACAGGAACACTGAAGCTTTCTTT.

The V and J genes are TRBV28 and TRBJ1-5, with D maybe TRBD1 (6 bases). This CDR3 contains 16 residues. CDR1 is MDHEN and CDR2 is SYDVKM in the germline V gene. V lost 2 bases and J lost 11, with 22 bases in between. CDR3 nucleotides: TGTGCCAGCAGTTTAGTCGGGGGCAAGCATACGTTTGCCCAGCATTTT. This encodes CASSLVGGKHTFAQHF.